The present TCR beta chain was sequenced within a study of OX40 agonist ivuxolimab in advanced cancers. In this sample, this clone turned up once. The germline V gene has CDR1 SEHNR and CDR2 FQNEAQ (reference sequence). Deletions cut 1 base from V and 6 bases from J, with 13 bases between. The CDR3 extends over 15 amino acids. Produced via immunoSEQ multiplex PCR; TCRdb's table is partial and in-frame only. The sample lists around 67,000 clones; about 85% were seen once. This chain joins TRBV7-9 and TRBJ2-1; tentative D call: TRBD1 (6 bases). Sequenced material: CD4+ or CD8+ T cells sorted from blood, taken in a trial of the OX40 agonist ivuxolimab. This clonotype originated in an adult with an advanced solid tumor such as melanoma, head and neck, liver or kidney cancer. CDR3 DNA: TGTGCCAGCAGCTTAGACAGGGCCCTTGGCAATGAGCAGTTCTTC. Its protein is CASSLDRALGNEQFF.